What follows describes a single T cell receptor beta chain. This clonotype was seen a handful of times. Its specific antigen is unknown. No base quality values were provided; no much bigger clone lies one nucleotide off. All donors were healthy Caucasians. This entry belongs to a study of identical twins (dated by TCRdb to 2016 to 2017). Background for the entire study: TCR alpha and beta repertoires from monozygotic twins, unrelated adults of various ages and cord blood were deep-sequenced to test whether fetal clonotypes persist. To rule out contamination, replicate twin experiments were performed at different times with different library preparation protocols. General findings and caveats noted by the study authors: Because the same donors could not be followed over many years, the conclusions relied on cross-sectional statistical analysis. Abundant cord blood beta clonotypes had fewer insertions, young adult naive repertoires showed a similar but weaker trend, and memory repertoires showed no such trend. Zero-insertion analyses could be partly confounded by invariant T cells such as MAIT and iNKT, though diverse VJ usage argued against such confounding for most clonotypes. Compared with coincidental sharing between unrelated individuals, an excess of low generation-probability sequences was observed among out-of-frame TCR alpha sequences shared between twins. In monozygotic twins, out-of-frame TCR alpha sharing was systematically underestimated by recombination models, although the models agreed with sharing between unrelated individuals. A weaker excess of twin sharing was found in beta out-of-frame sequences because the signal-to-noise ratio was lowered by fewer shared sequences.

Library preparation was by 5' RACE. Instrument on record: Illumina HiSeq 2000. A universal primer binding site was introduced by template switching, and a unique molecular identifier was present in the final cDNA, enabling accurate counting of TCR cDNA molecules. Specific primers in the conserved constant-segment region were used to synthesize first-strand cDNA for TCR alpha and beta chains. To control for contamination, every cDNA library carried two barcodes: a SMART-Mk sample barcode plus Illumina barcodes. TruSeq adapter sequences, together with Illumina sample barcodes, were added in two successive PCR steps. The TCR alpha and beta cDNA libraries were sequenced on the Illumina HiSeq platform using custom primers. The authors' pipeline ran thus. Unique molecular identifiers were extracted from raw reads with MiGEC, and CDR3 positions were determined with MiXCR. For each individual, recombination models were inferred using an EM algorithm with the repgenHMM and IGoR tools. The analysis of shared clonotypes was done with the tcR package in R, with sharing normalized by the product of cloneset sizes. To study raw recombination without the effects of thymic and clonal selection, out-of-frame nonproductive sequences were analyzed. TCRdb reran the public reads through fastp at Q25 and MiXCR, keeping productive beta chains. Identical CDR3 protein sequences are pooled into one entry, listed with their most common genes and DNA. Clone size and V and J calls follow TCRdb, not the original study. The sample table shows around 1.7 million distinct CDR3 sequences, and 32% are seen once. 0.25% to 0.3% of the sample rests with the top ten.

CDR1 is given as SGHRS and CDR2 as YFSETQ, both from the germline V gene. Compared with germline, V lacks 4 bases and J lacks 6 bases; bases without a gene match: 11. Counted from cysteine to phenylalanine, this CDR3 has 16 amino acids. Of all the DNA, just the CDR3 is kept, 48 bases in frame from base 1. The sequenced material came from cord blood. The clonotype comes from a newborn girl in good health. This receptor chain uses TRBV5-1 and TRBJ2-1; the central 9 bases match TRBD1. The DNA is as follows: TGCGCCAGCAGCATCCGACCGGGACAGGGTGGCAATGAGCAGTTCTTC. The resulting protein is CASSIRPGQGGNEQFF.